This TCR beta chain comes out of a study of follicular helper T cells after annual influenza vaccination (dated by TCRdb to between 2016 and 2019). Regarding the research as a whole: Blood was collected on days 0, 7 and 28 after each seasonal influenza vaccination. To look at recall of cTfh clones, some subjects were tracked through successive annual vaccinations covering the 2013-2014, 2014-2015 and 2015-2016 seasons. One week after vaccination, a second recruited cohort of about eleven subjects (Table S1) displayed a similar ICOS+CD38+ cTfh response. Multi-year samples were available for six subjects, with four spanning two vaccination seasons and two spanning three seasons. The 2013-2014 samples were cryopreserved, while the 2015 samples were processed right after collection.

Reading the label with the study, this specimen's time point is: 2015-2016 season, pre-vaccination. Adults were given seasonal inactivated influenza vaccine (Fluvarix), and sorted blood CD4 subsets were followed by TCRB sequencing before and after vaccination. To be eligible, subjects had to live in the community and must not have received influenza vaccine in the previous 6 months. Subjects were excluded for influenza vaccine contraindications, substance abuse, HIV/AIDS, active malignancy, immunomodulatory medication, or active illness such as respiratory infection. Between roughly 40 and 110 mL of blood was sampled per time point. Circulating Tfh were defined as non-naive CD4+CXCR5+PD-1+ cells, and these cells were sorted into ICOS+CD38+ and ICOS-CD38- fractions. Ficoll-Paque PLUS or SepMate separation was used to isolate PBMC. Cell subsets were sorted from PBMC on a BD FACS Aria before DNA extraction.

The investigation overall reported the following: ICOS+CD38+ cTfh clonality correlated with the frequency of that population, and its change correlated with the change in circulating plasmablast frequency. Day 7 ICOS+CD38+ clones were most often found later in ICOS-CD38- cTfh, suggesting that subset may serve as a memory reservoir. With successive annual vaccinations, a recurrent oligoclonal ICOS+CD38+ cTfh response was recalled, and this response contained tetramer and AIM influenza-specific clonotypes. Productive TCRB sequences were recovered from only roughly 9-21% of analyzed cells, so rare clonotypes could not be sampled.

Library preparation was by the immunoSEQ multiplex PCR assay. Adaptive Biotechnologies carried out TCRB amplification, library preparation, sequencing and preliminary bioinformatics at Survey level resolution. For TCRB sequencing, genomic DNA from sorted cTfh populations was amplified by multiplex PCR. The original pipeline was this. Clonality was computed in R as 1 minus normalized Shannon entropy; the Gini index was calculated with the R package ineq. To get the overlap score, the summed counts of shared sequences were divided by the total counts of all sequences in both of the compared samples. Fisher's exact test, with an assumed theoretical repertoire of 10^7 TCRB sequences, was used to assess the significance of shared clonotypes. Entries here come from immuneACCESS through TCRdb and include only in-frame sequences with V and J called. Some clones fail to appear in such tables; in the studies checked, an unresolved V gene covers under half of the shortfall, and the cause of the remainder is unknown. From that table come the V and J calls and clone size; the DNA was used to work out D and trimming. The sample includes approximately 9,900 clones, with about 87% observed a single time. The top ten constitute roughly 0.47% of the sample.

This clone was detected a few times. Its antigen has not been determined. No much larger clone is present one base from it, and per-base qualities are unavailable. The CDR3 goes from the cysteine to the phenylalanine over 14 residues. Solely the CDR3 DNA is kept, with 42 bases framed from the first base. Trimming leaves V shorter by 6 bases and J shorter by 4 bases, with the junction holding 7 bases beyond the gene matches. For CDR1 and CDR2, the germline V gene lists MNHEY and SVGAGI. This sample comprised CXCR5+ CD38- circulating T follicular helper cells from blood, obtained on the day of influenza vaccination. Reading the label with the study, this specimen's cell subset or site is: circulating Tfh, non-naive CD4+CXCR5+PD-1+ (ICOS+CD38+ or ICOS-CD38-). Recombination linked TRBV6-5 to TRBJ1-2; TRBD1 aligns with 8 central bases. This receptor was obtained from an adult who received the influenza vaccine. The bases read TGTGCCAGCAGCCGACAGGGGCCGAGCTATGGCTACACCTTC. It specifies CASSRQGPSYGYTF.